This T cell receptor beta chain stems from a study of T cells after posttransplantation cyclophosphamide. The study's findings and limits: Donor-recipient repertoire similarity was low at 1-2 months, rising over year one. After PTCy, TRB diversity resembled that of CNI/methotrexate controls. Skin or GI-infiltrating T cells shared few TRB sequences with blood.

This clone was found many times. The antigen is unknown. Clones were read by immunoSEQ multiplex PCR, and TCRdb kept only the in-frame ones, dropping some. Sampling found 30,000 to 40,000 clones, none seen once. CDR3 length equals 14 residues. CDR1 MNHEY and CDR2 SVGAGI come from the germline V gene. V dropped 2 bases and J dropped 8; count of bases not matched to a gene: 6. Sample: PBMCs. This clonotype originated in a man aged 45-65 years in good health, CMV-negative, and a related stem cell transplant donor. This chain uses TRBV6-5 with TRBJ2-1; 7 bases map to TRBD1. CDR3 coding DNA: TGTGCCAGCAGTTACGACAGGGTCCGCTATGAGCAGTTCTTC. Its protein is CASSYDRVRYEQFF.